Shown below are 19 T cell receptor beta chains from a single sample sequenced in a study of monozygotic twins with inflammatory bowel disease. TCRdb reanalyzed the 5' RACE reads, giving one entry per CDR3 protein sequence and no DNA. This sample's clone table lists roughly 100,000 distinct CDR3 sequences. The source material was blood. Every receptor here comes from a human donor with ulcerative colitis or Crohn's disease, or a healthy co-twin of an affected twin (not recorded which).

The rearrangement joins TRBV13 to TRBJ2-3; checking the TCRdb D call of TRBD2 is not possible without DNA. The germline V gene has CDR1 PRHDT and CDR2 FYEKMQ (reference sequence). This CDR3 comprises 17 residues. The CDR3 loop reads CASSPRLSGGLGDTQYF.

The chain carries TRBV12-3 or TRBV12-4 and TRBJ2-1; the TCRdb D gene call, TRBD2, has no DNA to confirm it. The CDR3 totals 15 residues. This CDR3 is CASSRTSGGPNEQFF.

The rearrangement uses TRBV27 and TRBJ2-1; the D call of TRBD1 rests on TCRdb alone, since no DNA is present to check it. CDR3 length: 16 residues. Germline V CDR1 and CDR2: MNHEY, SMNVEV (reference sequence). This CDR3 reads CASSLPSDPRTGEQFF.

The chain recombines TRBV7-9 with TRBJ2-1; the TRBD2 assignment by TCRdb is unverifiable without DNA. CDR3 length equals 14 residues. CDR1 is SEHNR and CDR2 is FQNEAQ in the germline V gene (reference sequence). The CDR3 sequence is CASSPPRVGDEQFF.

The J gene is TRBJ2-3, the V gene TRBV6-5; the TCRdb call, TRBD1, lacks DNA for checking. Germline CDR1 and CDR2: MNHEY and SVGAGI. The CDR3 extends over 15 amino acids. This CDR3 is CASSYSDRATDTQYF.

The CDR3: CASSPTVMNTEAFF. This sequence joins TRBV18 and TRBJ1-1. Germline lookup yields CDR1 KGHSH and CDR2 LQKENI. The CDR3 spans 14 residues.

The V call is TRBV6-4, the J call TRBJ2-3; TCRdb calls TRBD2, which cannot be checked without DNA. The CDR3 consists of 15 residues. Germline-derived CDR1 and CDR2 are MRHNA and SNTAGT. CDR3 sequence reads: CASSGTSGGTDTQYF.

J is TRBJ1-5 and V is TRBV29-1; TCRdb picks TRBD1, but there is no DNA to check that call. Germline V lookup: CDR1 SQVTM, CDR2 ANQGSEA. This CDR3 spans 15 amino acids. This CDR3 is CSVGGGQGSNQPQHF.

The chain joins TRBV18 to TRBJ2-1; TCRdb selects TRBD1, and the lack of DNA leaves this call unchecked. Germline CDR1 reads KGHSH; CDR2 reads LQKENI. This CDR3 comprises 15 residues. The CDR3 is CASSPPGTGKNEQFF.

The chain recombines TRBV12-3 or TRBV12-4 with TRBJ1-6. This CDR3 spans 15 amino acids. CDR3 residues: CASTLSLGDNSPLHF.

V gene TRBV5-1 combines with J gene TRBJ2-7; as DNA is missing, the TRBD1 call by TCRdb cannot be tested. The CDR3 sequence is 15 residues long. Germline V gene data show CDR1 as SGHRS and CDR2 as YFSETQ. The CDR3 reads CASSLGQGGLGEQYF.

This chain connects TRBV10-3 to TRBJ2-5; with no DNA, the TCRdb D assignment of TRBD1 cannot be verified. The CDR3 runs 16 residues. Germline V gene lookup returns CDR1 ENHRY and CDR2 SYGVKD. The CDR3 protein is CAISEGKGQFQETQYF.

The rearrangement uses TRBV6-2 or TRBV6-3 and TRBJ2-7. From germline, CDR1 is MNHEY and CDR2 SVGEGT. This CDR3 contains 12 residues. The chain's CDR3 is CASSYRTGEQYF.

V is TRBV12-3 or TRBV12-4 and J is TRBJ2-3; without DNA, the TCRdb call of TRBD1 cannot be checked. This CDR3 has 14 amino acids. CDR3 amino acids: CASRFGQGRDTQYF.

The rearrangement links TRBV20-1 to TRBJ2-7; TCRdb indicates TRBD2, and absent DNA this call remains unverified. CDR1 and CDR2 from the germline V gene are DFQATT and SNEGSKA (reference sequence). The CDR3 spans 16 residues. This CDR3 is CSARDAGGILLYEQYF.

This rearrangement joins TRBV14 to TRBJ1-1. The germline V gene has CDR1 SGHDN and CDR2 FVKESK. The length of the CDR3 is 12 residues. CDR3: CASSQGFTEAFF.

CDR3 region: CSARDVGWLLSSYEQYF. The chain combines TRBV20-1 with TRBJ2-7. The CDR3 covers 17 residues. Germline V gives CDR1 DFQATT, CDR2 SNEGSKA (reference sequence).

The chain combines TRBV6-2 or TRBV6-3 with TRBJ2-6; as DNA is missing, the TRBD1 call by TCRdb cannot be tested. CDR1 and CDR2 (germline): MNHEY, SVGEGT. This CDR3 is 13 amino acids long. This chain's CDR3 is CASIAPGANVLTF.

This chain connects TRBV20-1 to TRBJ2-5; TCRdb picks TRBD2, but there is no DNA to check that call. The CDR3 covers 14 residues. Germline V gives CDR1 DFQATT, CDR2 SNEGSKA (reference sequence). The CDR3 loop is CSARTSGYEETQYF.